The 10 T cell receptor beta chains listed next were all sequenced from one sample in a study of beta chain features in type 1 diabetes. Reverse transcription of all isolated RNA meant that expressed TCRB transcripts were sequenced. Profiling relied on immunoSEQ multiplex PCR, and the TCRdb table lists in-frame clones only, not all of them. The sample shows over 600,000 clones, about an eighth of them seen only once. These receptors have no identified antigens. Whole-study results and caveats: TCRB CDR3s were moderately but significantly shorter in Type 1 diabetes patients in all four CD4+ subsets.

The sequenced material came from naive CD4+ T cells from blood. The receptors were sampled from a man aged 30 to 39 with type 1 diabetes.

The chain recombines TRBV6-6 with TRBJ2-3, with D tentatively TRBD2 (6 bases). This CDR3 comprises 16 residues. CDR1 is MNHNY, CDR2 SVGAGI, per germline (reference sequence). With 1 base removed from V and 7 bases from J, the gap between germline ends came to 18 bases. The CDR3 spells CASSYWTGTVGNTQYF. The CDR3 coding sequence is TGTGCCAGCAGTTACTGGACTGGGACTGTCGGGAATACGCAGTATTTT.

This clone was picked up a small number of times. This chain connects TRBV6-5 to TRBJ2-5; no clear D. Germline loops: CDR1 MNHEY, CDR2 SVGAGI. The CDR3 has 12 residues. V was cut by 0 bases and J by 12 bases, with 11 bases left in between. CDR3 nucleotide sequence: TGTGCCAGCAGTTACTCGGGCCAGACGGAGTACTTC. It codes for CASSYSGQTEYF.

The rearrangement links TRBV14 to TRBJ1-2, with 7 bases aligning to TRBD1. The germline CDR1 and CDR2 sequences are SGHDN and FVKESK. The CDR3 length is 16 residues. With V trimmed by 1 base and J by 4 bases, 9 bases remained unmatched. CDR3 coding DNA: TGTGCCAGCAGCCAAGCGGGCTTACAGGGGTCCTATGGCTACACCTTC. It is translated as CASSQAGLQGSYGYTF.

This clone has just a few counts. V usage is TRBV9 and J usage is TRBJ1-1; D unclear. CDR1 and CDR2 from the germline V gene are SGDLS and YYNGEE. V lost 2 bases, J lost 5 bases, and 10 bases lay in between. The CDR3 extends over 13 amino acids. The CDR3 here is CASSVNSGTEAFF. DNA of the CDR3: TGTGCCAGCAGCGTCAACTCCGGGACTGAAGCTTTCTTT.

The rearrangement uses TRBV29-1 and TRBJ2-3, with TRBD2 matching over 13 bases. The CDR3 runs 18 residues. CDR1 and CDR2 (germline): SQVTM, ANQGSEA. J gave up 2 bases and V 5 bases, and 13 bases lay outside the gene matches. The CDR3 sequence is CSVPTSGGAPSPTDTQYF. CDR3 coding DNA: TGCAGCGTTCCCACTAGCGGGGGGGCCCCTTCACCCACAGATACGCAGTATTTT.

A few counts support this clone. CDR3 protein: CASSSASRLAGGEAQYF. CDR3 DNA: TGTGCCAGCAGCTCCGCCTCCCGACTAGCGGGGGGGGAAGCCCAGTACTTC. V gene TRBV5-5 combines with J gene TRBJ2-5, with TRBD2 matching over 14 bases. The CDR3 length is 17 residues. Germline loops: CDR1 SGHKS, CDR2 YYEKEE (reference sequence). V lost 3 bases, J lost 9 bases, and 13 bases stayed unmatched.

The J gene is TRBJ2-5, the V gene TRBV6-6; 13 bases match TRBD2. After removal of 6 bases from V and 4 bases from J, the junction contained 2 bases not matched to a gene. Germline lookup yields CDR1 MNHNY and CDR2 SVGAGI (reference sequence). The CDR3 has 14 amino acids. CDR3 sequence (DNA): TGTGCCAGCAGGCGACTAGCGGGGGGAGAGACCCAGTACTTC. It specifies CASRRLAGGETQYF.

J is TRBJ1-4 and V is TRBV11-3, with 8 positions matching TRBD1. The germline V gene encodes CDR1 SGHNT and CDR2 YENEEA. The CDR3 has 15 residues. The junction had 4 bases not matched to a gene; V was cut back by 5 bases and J by 2 bases. The CDR3 spells CASSTRQGTNEKLFF. The CDR3 bases are TGTGCCAGCAGCACTCGACAGGGGACTAATGAAAAACTGTTTTTT. Filled out from reference TRBV11-3 and TRBJ1-4, the complete variable domain reads EAGVVQSPRYKIIEKKQPVAFWCNPISGHNTLYWYLQNLGQGPELLIRYENEEAVDDSQLPKDRFSAERLKGVDSTLKIQPAELGDSAVYLCASSTRQGTNEKLFFGSGTQLSVL.

The rearrangement links TRBV20-1 to TRBJ1-6; D is ambiguous. The CDR3 has 11 residues. The germline V gene encodes CDR1 DFQATT and CDR2 SNEGSKA (reference sequence). V lost 6 bases and J lost 6, with 6 bases in between. In DNA, the CDR3 is TGCAGTGCACGGATTAATTCACCCCTCCACTTT. Its translation is CSARINSPLHF.

The table lists this clone with a few counts. The rearrangement links TRBV6-5 to TRBJ2-4; D is uncertain. Germline V gene lookup returns CDR1 MNHEY and CDR2 SVGAGI. CDR3 size: 14 residues. With 8 bases removed from V and 0 bases from J, the gap between germline ends came to 11 bases. The CDR3 coding sequence is TGTGCCAGCCAAAGAAATATAGCCAAAAACATTCAGTACTTC. Translated: CASQRNIAKNIQYF.